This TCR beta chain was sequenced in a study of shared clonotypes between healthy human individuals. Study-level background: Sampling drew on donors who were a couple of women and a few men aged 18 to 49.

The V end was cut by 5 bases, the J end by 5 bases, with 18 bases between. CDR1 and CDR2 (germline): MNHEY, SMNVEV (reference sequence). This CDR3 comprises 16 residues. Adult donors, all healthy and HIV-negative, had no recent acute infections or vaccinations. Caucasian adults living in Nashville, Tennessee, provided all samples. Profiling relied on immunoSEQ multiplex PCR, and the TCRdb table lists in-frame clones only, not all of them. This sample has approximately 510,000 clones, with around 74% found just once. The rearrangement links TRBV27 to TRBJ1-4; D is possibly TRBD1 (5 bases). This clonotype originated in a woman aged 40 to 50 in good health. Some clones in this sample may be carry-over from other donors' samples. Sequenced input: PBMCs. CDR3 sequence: CASSLKDPRANEKLFF. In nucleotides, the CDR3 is TGTGCCAGCAGTCTTAAGGACCCCAGGGCAAATGAAAAACTGTTTTTT.